Included here is one T cell receptor beta chain sequence, with context. Its antigen remains undetermined. No base qualities exist here, and no much larger clone lies one base off it. The data originate from a study of early T cells in non-severe SARS-CoV-2 infection (TCRdb year 2021). Looking at the study overall: TCR sequencing used bulk RNA from unsorted whole blood, so alpha and beta chains could not be paired. General study outcomes and caveats: VDJdb matching was skewed toward anti-spike CD8 responses, so virus-specific expansions were likely underestimated and private and CD4 specificities were missed.

Including the terminal cysteine and phenylalanine, the CDR3 comprises 17 residues. The sequence is cut down to CDR3 DNA, 51 bases in frame from base 1. CDR1 is given as SGHNT and CDR2 as YYREEE, both from the germline V gene (reference sequence). The trim is 0 bases for V and 7 bases for J, with a gap of 17 bases between the germline ends. Set within a cohort of healthcare workers in London, UK, this nested case-control study involved weekly PCR testing of nasopharyngeal swabs along with blood sampling. Healthcare workers were recruited between 23 and 31 March 2020, during the week of the UK lockdown, and were followed weekly for up to roughly 15 weeks. The method was 5' RACE. Sequencing instrument: NextSeq 500. To correct for sequencing error and PCR bias, the TCR library protocol tagged individual cDNA molecules with unique molecular identifiers. Sequencing covered both TCR alpha and beta chains, and within each sample the abundances of alpha and beta sequences were tightly co-correlated. As for the authors' bioinformatics: Decombinator V4 was used to perform V gene, J gene and CDR3 annotation of TCR sequences. TCRs were defined as expanded if a significant change between any two time points was detected under a Poisson model with p below 0.0001. TCR abundances were normalised to the total number of TCRs sequenced per sample and expressed as counts per million. MAIT TCRs were defined by TRAV1-2 paired with TRAJ12, TRAJ20 or TRAJ33, and iNKT TCRs by TRAV10 paired with TRAJ18. VDJdb, accessed on 1 November 2021, was searched for TCRs annotated for CMV, EBV and SARS-CoV-2, and TCRs annotated for more than one antigen were excluded. Using fastp trimming at Q25 and MiXCR clonotype assembly, TCRdb reanalyzed the public sequencing data and kept in-frame beta chains. Rows are combined by CDR3 protein, so each entry shows the most common genes and DNA. Clone size and V and J calls follow TCRdb, not the original study. The sample yields under 70,000 distinct CDR3 sequences; 9.5% to 13% were counted once. Approximately 4.2% of the sample is in the top ten clones.

The receptor's source is an adult who was a healthcare worker with PCR-confirmed SARS-CoV-2 infection or an uninfected control (not recorded which). Specimen: whole blood. The V and J segments used are TRBV5-4 and TRBJ1-6; D gene: possibly TRBD1, on 5 matching bases. The DNA sequence is TGTGCCAGCAGCTTGGCCCCGGCAGGGTCACAAAATTCACCCCTCCACTTT. It codes for CASSLAPAGSQNSPLHF. Full variable domain (CDR3 extended with the reference TRBV5-4 and TRBJ1-6 proteins): ETGVTQSPTHLIKTRGQQVTLRCSSQSGHNTVSWYQQALGQGPQFIFQYYREEENGRGNFPPRFSGLQFPNYSSELNVNALELDDSALYLCASSLAPAGSQNSPLHFGNGTRLTVT.